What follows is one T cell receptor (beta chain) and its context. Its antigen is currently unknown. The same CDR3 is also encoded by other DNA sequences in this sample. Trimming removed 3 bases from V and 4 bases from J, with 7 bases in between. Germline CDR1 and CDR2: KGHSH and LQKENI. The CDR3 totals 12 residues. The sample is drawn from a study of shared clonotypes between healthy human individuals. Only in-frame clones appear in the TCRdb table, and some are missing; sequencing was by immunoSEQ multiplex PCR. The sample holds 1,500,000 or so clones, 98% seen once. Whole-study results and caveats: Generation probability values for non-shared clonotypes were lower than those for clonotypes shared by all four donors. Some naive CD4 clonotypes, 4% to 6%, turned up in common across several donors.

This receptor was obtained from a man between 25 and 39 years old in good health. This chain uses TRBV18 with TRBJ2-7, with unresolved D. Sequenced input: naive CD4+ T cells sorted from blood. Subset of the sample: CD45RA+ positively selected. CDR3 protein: CASSPVGYEQYF. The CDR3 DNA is TGTGCCAGCTCACCTGTGGGGTACGAGCAGTACTTC.